These 10 T cell receptor beta chains were sequenced from one sample in a study of OX40 agonist ivuxolimab in advanced cancers. Generated by immunoSEQ multiplex PCR, the TCRdb table keeps only in-frame clones and is missing some. The sample holds some 130,000 clones, 75% to 95% seen once. Sequences were derived from CD4+ or CD8+ T cells sorted from blood, sampled in a trial of the OX40 agonist ivuxolimab. These receptors all come from an adult with an advanced solid tumor such as melanoma, head and neck, liver or kidney cancer.

This clone was picked up one time. V gene TRBV5-4 combines with J gene TRBJ1-2, with D maybe TRBD1 (6 bases). With 5 bases removed from V and 2 bases from J, the gap between germline ends came to 25 bases. The length of the CDR3 is 18 residues. The V gene's germline CDR1 is SGHNT and CDR2 YYREEE (reference sequence). CDR3 DNA: TGTGCCAGCAGTAGGGGTCCCAACAGGGAAACGGCGAACTATGGCTACACCTTC. It yields the protein CASSRGPNRETANYGYTF.

This chain connects TRBV4-3 to TRBJ1-5; weak D call: TRBD1 (5 bases). The CDR3 consists of 14 residues. Looked up from germline, CDR1 is LGHNA and CDR2 is YSLEER. V lost 0 bases and J 3 bases, leaving 6 bases between the germline ends. CDR3 region: CASSQEGDNQPQHF. CDR3 nucleotides: TGCGCCAGCAGCCAAGAGGGGGACAATCAGCCCCAGCATTTT.

The genes are TRBV6-1 and TRBJ1-1; tentatively, D is TRBD1 (5 bases). Germline CDR1 is MNHNS and CDR2 is SASEGT. With 10 bases removed from V and 4 bases from J, the gap between germline ends came to 22 bases. The CDR3 loop spans 15 amino acids. The CDR3 loop is CANRRVNEQSTEAFF. As DNA, the CDR3 is TGTGCCAACAGGAGGGTCAATGAACAGAGCACTGAAGCTTTCTTT.

The chain employs TRBV7-3 and TRBJ2-2, with D unclear. The V end lost 5 bases, the J end lost 5 bases, and 9 bases lay between the germline ends. This CDR3 region has 13 residues. Per germline, CDR1 SGHTA and CDR2 FQGTGA. This CDR3 is CASSPLGTGELFF. The CDR3 region has the DNA TGTGCCAGCAGCCCTTTGGGGACCGGGGAGCTGTTTTTT.

The gene calls are TRBV9 and TRBJ2-7, with TRBD1 as a possible D gene (6 bases). Germline V gives CDR1 SGDLS, CDR2 YYNGEE. CDR3 length: 14 residues. Trimming removed 4 bases from V and 2 bases from J, with 13 bases in between. This CDR3 reads CASSPSGVPYEQYF. The CDR3, as DNA: TGTGCCAGCAGCCCTTCAGGGGTCCCCTACGAGCAGTACTTC.

This clone appeared a single time. The rearrangement uses TRBV7-2 and TRBJ1-5; 8 bases line up with TRBD1. The CDR3 has 16 amino acids. The trim removed 5 bases at V and 3 bases at J, leaving 9 bases unmatched. Looked up from germline, CDR1 is SGHTA and CDR2 is FQGNSA. The CDR3 coding sequence is TGTGCCAGCAGCCCCGGACAGGGTGGGCTCAATCAGCCCCAGCATTTT. It codes for CASSPGQGGLNQPQHF.

The chain uses TRBV2 and TRBJ2-1, with 13 nucleotides matching TRBD2. The CDR3 consists of 14 residues. Looked up from germline, CDR1 is SNHLY and CDR2 is FYNNEI. The ends lost 3 bases at V and 8 bases at J; junction bases unmatched: 1. The CDR3 coding sequence is TGTGCCAGCAGTGAGACTAGCGGGAGGCATGAGCAGTTCTTC. It translates to CASSETSGRHEQFF.

In DNA, the CDR3 is TGCGCCAGCAGTATCCAGGGGCTTGGGTACAATGAGCAGTTCTTC. As protein: CASSIQGLGYNEQFF. V usage is TRBV5-1 and J usage is TRBJ2-1; weak D call: TRBD1 (6 bases). This CDR3 spans 15 amino acids. The germline V gene has CDR1 SGHRS and CDR2 YFSETQ. The V end lost 5 bases, the J end lost 4 bases, and 16 bases lay between the germline ends. Drawing the rest from reference TRBV5-1 and TRBJ2-1, the complete variable domain is KAGVTQTPRYLIKTRGQQVTLSCSPISGHRSVSWYQQTPGQGLQFLFEYFSETQRNKGNFPGRFSGRQFSNSRSEMNVSTLELGDSALYLCASSIQGLGYNEQFFGPGTRLTVL.

This clone was observed a handful of times. The rearrangement joins TRBV19 to TRBJ2-7; D call uncertain. Per germline, CDR1 LNHDA and CDR2 SQIVND (reference sequence). The CDR3 loop spans 14 amino acids. Deletions cut 3 bases from V and 1 base from J, with 10 bases between. The CDR3 spells CASSIRYQSYEQYF. CDR3 DNA sequence: TGTGCCAGTAGTATCAGGTATCAATCCTACGAGCAGTACTTC. The full variable domain, rest sourced from reference TRBV19 and TRBJ2-7, is DGGITQSPKYLFRKEGQNVTLSCEQNLNHDAMYWYRQDPGQGLRLIYYSQIVNDFQKGDIAEGYSVSREKKESFPLTVTSAQKNPTAFYLCASSIRYQSYEQYFGPGTRLTVT.

The gene calls are TRBV30 and TRBJ1-4; D call uncertain. The length of the CDR3 is 15 residues. V gave up 0 bases and J gave up 2 bases, with 10 bases separating them. The germline V gene encodes CDR1 GTSNPN and CDR2 SVGIG (reference sequence). The chain's CDR3 is CAWSVLGFTNEKLFF. CDR3 nucleotide sequence: TGTGCCTGGAGTGTACTTGGTTTTACTAATGAAAAACTGTTTTTT.